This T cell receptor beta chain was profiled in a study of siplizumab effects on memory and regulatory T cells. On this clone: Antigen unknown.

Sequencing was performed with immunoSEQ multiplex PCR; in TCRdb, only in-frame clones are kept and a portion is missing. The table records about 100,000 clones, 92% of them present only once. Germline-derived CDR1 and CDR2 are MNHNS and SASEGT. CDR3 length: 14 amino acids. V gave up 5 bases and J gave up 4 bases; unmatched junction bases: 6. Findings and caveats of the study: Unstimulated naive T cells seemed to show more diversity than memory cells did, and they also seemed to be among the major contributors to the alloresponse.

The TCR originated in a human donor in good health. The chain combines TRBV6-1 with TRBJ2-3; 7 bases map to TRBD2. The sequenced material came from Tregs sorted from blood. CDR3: CASSRRLAADTQYF. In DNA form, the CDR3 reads TGTGCCAGCAGTAGAAGACTAGCTGCAGATACGCAGTATTTT.